The sequence of this T cell receptor (beta chain) was determined in a study of shared clonotypes between healthy human individuals. Background on the study: CD4 naive and CD4 memory each took three plates per donor, while CD8 naive took two and CD8 memory one.

Naive CD8 cells, CD45RO-negative and positively selected for CCR7, excluded terminally differentiated effector memory CD45RA+ cells. In the case of this clone: This sample also contains other DNA sequences that code for the same CDR3.

Produced via immunoSEQ multiplex PCR; TCRdb's table is partial and in-frame only. In the table there are 550,000 to 650,000 clones, about 95% of which are singletons. The germline gives CDR1 MGHRA, CDR2 YSYEKL. This CDR3 is built from 14 residues. The clonotype comes from a woman in her thirties in good health. Sample: naive CD8+ T cells sorted from blood. The genes are TRBV4-1 and TRBJ2-5; D remains ambiguous. TRBJ2-7 matches the DNA end more closely, so the J call is doubtful. The CDR3 region has the DNA TGCGCCAGCAGCCAAGGACTCAGCTCCTACGAGCAGTACTTC. Its protein product is CASSQGLSSYEQYF.